This T cell receptor (beta chain) derives from a study of T cell responses to AZD1222 COVID-19 vaccine. Study results and limitations: There were vaccine-associated CD4 TCRs across spike, dominant at 160-218 and 743-854. As reported, nearly half of all spike-specific TCRs target variant regions that are unmutated.

Turning to this clone: The target antigen is unknown.

V dropped 6 bases and J dropped 8 bases, with 18 bases sitting between them. This CDR3 contains 14 residues. CDR1 SGDLS and CDR2 YYNGEE come from the germline V gene. Assay used: immunoSEQ multiplex PCR; TCRdb lists only in-frame clones, some missing. The data contain about 66,000 clones, 87% of them singletons. This sequence joins TRBV9 and TRBJ1-3; possibly TRBD1 for D (5 bases). Sequences were derived from peripheral blood, sampled on day 0 of AZD1222 vaccination. The receptor comes from an adult in good health. The CDR3 loop is CASKNLEGSDTIYF. DNA of the CDR3: TGTGCCAGCAAGAATTTAGAGGGGTCGGACACCATATATTTT.